These T cell receptor beta chains were read from a single sample in a study of cytomegalovirus exposure and HLA in healthy donors. Profiled with immunoSEQ multiplex PCR; TCRdb holds only in-frame clones, not every one. The sample holds about 200,000 clones, 70% to 90% seen once. Sequenced material: PBMCs. Receptors originate from a woman under 40 in good health and CMV-seronegative. CDR3s include the opening cysteine and the closing phenylalanine or tryptophan. Each record gives: D gene, J gene, V gene, clone size, CDR3 DNA, CDR3 protein. D genes are given only for firm matches. Some rows have no size entry. The others give once, few or many, or a class for an expanded clone.

TRBD1 | TRBJ1-3 | TRBV7-8 | - | TGTGCCAGCAGCCAGACAGGGTACTCTGGAAACACCATATATTTT | CASSQTGYSGNTIYF
TRBD2 | TRBJ2-3 | TRBV5-8 | - | TGTGCCAGCAGCTTGGGACTAGCGGGGGGGCCCGATACGCAGTATTTT | CASSLGLAGGPDTQYF
TRBD2 | TRBJ2-7 | TRBV27 | - | TGTGCCAGCAGTTTACTGGCGGGAGGGGACGAGCAGTACTTC | CASSLLAGGDEQYF
- | TRBJ1-5 | TRBV6-6 | - | TGTGCCAGCAGCCCTTACTACTCAGGGGATAATCAGCCCCAGCATTTT | CASSPYYSGDNQPQHF
TRBD1 | TRBJ1-2 | TRBV29-1 | - | TGCAGCGTGCGCTCCGGGACAGATTATGGCTACACCTTC | CSVRSGTDYGYTF
- | TRBJ2-7 | TRBV10-1 | - | TGCGCCAGCAGTGATCAGGGGGGCGAGCAGTACTTC | CASSDQGGEQYF
TRBD2 | TRBJ2-7 | TRBV27 | - | TGTGCCAGCAGTTTGAGGGCTAGCGGGGTTTACGAGCAGTACTTC | CASSLRASGVYEQYF
TRBD1 | TRBJ2-7 | TRBV7-8 | once | TGTGCCAGCAGCCTACGTCCCCCCGGGACAGCGACCTACGAGCAGTACTTC | CASSLRPPGTATYEQYF
- | TRBJ2-6 | TRBV27 | - | TGTGCCAGCAGTTTACGCCGAGAGGCCAACGTCCTGACTTTC | CASSLRREANVLTF
- | TRBJ1-3 | TRBV9 | - | TGTGCCAGCAGCGTAGATATCGGAAACACCATATATTTT | CASSVDIGNTIYF
TRBD2 | TRBJ2-4 | TRBV4-1 | - | TGCGCCAGCAGCTATCCGTCCAGCGGGGGAGACATCCAGTACTTC | CASSYPSSGGDIQYF
- | TRBJ1-5 | TRBV6-1 | - | TGTGCCAGCAGTGGGCGGGACCCTACGCAGCAGCCCCAGCATTTT | CASSGRDPTQQPQHF
- | TRBJ1-6 | TRBV6-5 | - | TGTGCCAGCGGGCTATACGTGAATTCACCCCTCCACTTT | CASGLYVNSPLHF
- | TRBJ1-2 | TRBV4-2 | - | TGTGCCAGCAGCCAAGAACCCCGGCGGGACTATGGCTACACCTTC | CASSQEPRRDYGYTF
TRBD1 | TRBJ2-7 | TRBV19 | - | TGTGCCAGTAGTACGTACAGGGGAAATTACGAGCAGTACTTC | CASSTYRGNYEQYF
- | TRBJ1-4 | TRBV5-1 | - | TGCGCCAGCAGCGCTACGGGTCCGGGGAGTAATGAAAAACTGTTTTTT | CASSATGPGSNEKLFF
TRBD1 | TRBJ2-1 | TRBV5-8 | - | TGTGCCAGCAGCTTCAGACAGGGGTCCTACAATGAGCAGTTCTTC | CASSFRQGSYNEQFF
- | TRBJ2-7 | TRBV9 | - | TGTGCCAGCAGCGAAGGGGGGGAGGGCTACGAGCAGTACTTC | CASSEGGEGYEQYF
- | TRBJ1-3 | TRBV9 | - | TGTGCCAGCAGCGTAGACTTAGACACCATATATTTT | CASSVDLDTIYF
- | TRBJ1-2 | TRBV29-1 | - | TGCAGCGTTGGTGAGGCAGGCTACACCTTC | CSVGEAGYTF
- | TRBJ2-3 | TRBV11-2 | - | TGTGCCAGCAGCTTAAGGGGCGTCACAGATACGCAGTATTTT | CASSLRGVTDTQYF
- | TRBJ2-5 | TRBV5-1 | - | TGCGCCAGCAGCTTAGGTAGCGCCCAAGAGACCCAGTACTTC | CASSLGSAQETQYF
TRBD1 | TRBJ1-4 | TRBV27 | - | TGTGCCAGCAGTTTCTCAGGGGGCGTTGGTGAAAAACTGTTTTTT | CASSFSGGVGEKLFF
- | TRBJ2-1 | TRBV9 | - | TGTGCCAGCAGCGTAGGTCTCAGCGGGTGGTCCTCCTACAATGAGCAGTTCTTC | CASSVGLSGWSSYNEQFF
- | TRBJ1-2 | TRBV20-1 | - | TGCAGTGCAACCCTCGACTACGGCTACACCTTC | CSATLDYGYTF
TRBD2 | TRBJ2-3 | TRBV5-6 | - | TGTGCCAGCAGCTCCGGACTAGCGAGCACAGATACGCAGTATTTT | CASSSGLASTDTQYF
TRBD2 | TRBJ2-1 | TRBV7-2 | - | TGTGCCAGCAGCTTAGATTCGAGGGAGGGTGAGCAGTTCTTC | CASSLDSREGEQFF
- | TRBJ1-2 | TRBV2 | - | TGTGCCAGCAGTGAAGAGGCAGGGGTTATCTATGGCTACACCTTC | CASSEEAGVIYGYTF
TRBD2 | TRBJ2-7 | TRBV5-5 | few | TGTGCCAGCAGCCCGGGCGATGTGACTAGCCCGGCCGAGCAGTACTTC | CASSPGDVTSPAEQYF
TRBD2 | TRBJ2-5 | TRBV20-1 | - | TGCAGTGAACTAGCGGGAGTGACCCAGTACTTC | CSELAGVTQYF
- | TRBJ1-4 | TRBV5-1 | - | TGCGCCAGCAGGGCAACTGAAAAACTGTTTTTT | CASRATEKLFF
- | TRBJ1-3 | TRBV4-1 | - | TGCGCCAGCAGCCAAGCAGGATATATACCTGGAAACACCATATATTTT | CASSQAGYIPGNTIYF
- | TRBJ1-6 | TRBV30 | - | TGTGCCTGGCTATCACCCCTCCACTTT | CAWLSPLHF
TRBD2 | TRBJ2-7 | TRBV5-1 | - | TGCGCCAGCAGCTTGGTGCTAGCGGGAGGGCCGAGCGAGCAGTACTTC | CASSLVLAGGPSEQYF
- | TRBJ1-3 | TRBV7-9 | - | TGTGCCAGCAGCCTTCTTAGGACAGCCGGAAACACCATATATTTT | CASSLLRTAGNTIYF
- | TRBJ2-7 | TRBV4-1 | - | TGCGCCAGCAGCCCGACGCCGGGGAACTACGAGCAGTACTTC | CASSPTPGNYEQYF
- | TRBJ1-1 | TRBV5-1 | - | TGCGCCAGCAGCGGGCAGACAACTGAAGCTTTCTTT | CASSGQTTEAFF
- | TRBJ2-1 | TRBV27 | - | TGTGCCAGCAGACGACCCGGGACTCCCTCATACAATGAGCAGTTCTTC | CASRRPGTPSYNEQFF
- | TRBJ2-5 | TRBV29-1 | - | TGCAGCGTTGGTCACAGGGACGGGACCCAGTACTTC | CSVGHRDGTQYF
- | TRBJ2-7 | TRBV27 | few | TGTGCCAGCAGTCAGGGGTTGCCCTACGAGCAGTACTTC | CASSQGLPYEQYF
- | TRBJ2-2 | TRBV2 | - | TGTGCCAGCAGTGGGCGGAGGGCCGCGAACACCGGGGAGCTGTTTTTT | CASSGRRAANTGELFF